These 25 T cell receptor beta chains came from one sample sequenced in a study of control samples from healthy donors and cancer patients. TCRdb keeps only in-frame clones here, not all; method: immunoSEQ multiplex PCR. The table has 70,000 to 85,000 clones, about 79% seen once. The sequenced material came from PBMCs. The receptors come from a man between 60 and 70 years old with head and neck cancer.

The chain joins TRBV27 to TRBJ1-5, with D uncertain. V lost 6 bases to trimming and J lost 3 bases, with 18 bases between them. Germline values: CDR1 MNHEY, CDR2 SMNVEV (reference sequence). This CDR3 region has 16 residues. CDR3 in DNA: TGTGCCAGCAGCACCAAACACAGCTCTTTCAATCAGCCCCAGCATTTT. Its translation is CASSTKHSSFNQPQHF.

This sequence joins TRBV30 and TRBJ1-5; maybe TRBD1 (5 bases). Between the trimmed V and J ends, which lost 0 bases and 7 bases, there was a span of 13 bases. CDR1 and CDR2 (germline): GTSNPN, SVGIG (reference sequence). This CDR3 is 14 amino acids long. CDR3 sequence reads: CAWSVGAGRQPQHF. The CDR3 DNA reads TGTGCCTGGAGTGTAGGGGCAGGGAGGCAGCCCCAGCATTTT.

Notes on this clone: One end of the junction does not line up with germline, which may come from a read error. CDR3 bases: TGCGCCAGCAGTAAGTCAGCGGGAGGTGCCTACGAGCAGTACTTC. Its translation is CASSKSAGGAYEQYF. This chain connects TRBV10-1 to TRBJ2-7; TRBD2 agrees at 9 bases. Looked up from germline, CDR1 is WNHNN and CDR2 is SYGVQD (reference sequence). This CDR3 has 15 amino acids.

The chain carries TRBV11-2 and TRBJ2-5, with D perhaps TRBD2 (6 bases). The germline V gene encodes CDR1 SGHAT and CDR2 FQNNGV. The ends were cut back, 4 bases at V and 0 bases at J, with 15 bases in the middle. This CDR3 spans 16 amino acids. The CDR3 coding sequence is TGTGCCAGCAGCTCCACCTGGACTAACCACCAAGAGACCCAGTACTTC. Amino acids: CASSSTWTNHQETQYF.

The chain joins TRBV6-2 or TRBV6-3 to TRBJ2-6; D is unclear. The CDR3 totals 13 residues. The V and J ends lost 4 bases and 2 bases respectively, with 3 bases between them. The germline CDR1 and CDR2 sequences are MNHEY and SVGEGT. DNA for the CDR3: TGTGCCAGCAGTTGGGCTGGGGCCAACGTCCTGACTTTC. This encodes CASSWAGANVLTF.

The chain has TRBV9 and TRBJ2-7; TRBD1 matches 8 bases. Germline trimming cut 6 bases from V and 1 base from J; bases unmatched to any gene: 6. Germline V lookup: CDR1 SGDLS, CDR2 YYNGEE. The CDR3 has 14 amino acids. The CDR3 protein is CASTPDRASYEQYF. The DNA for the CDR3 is TGTGCCAGCACCCCGGACAGGGCGTCCTACGAGCAGTACTTC.

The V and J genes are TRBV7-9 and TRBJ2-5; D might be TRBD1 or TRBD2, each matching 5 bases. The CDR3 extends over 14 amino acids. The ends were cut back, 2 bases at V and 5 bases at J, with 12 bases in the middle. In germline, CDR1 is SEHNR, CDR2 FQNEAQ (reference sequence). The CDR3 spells CASSLIEGTETQYF. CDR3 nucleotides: TGTGCCAGCAGCTTAATCGAGGGGACGGAGACCCAGTACTTC.

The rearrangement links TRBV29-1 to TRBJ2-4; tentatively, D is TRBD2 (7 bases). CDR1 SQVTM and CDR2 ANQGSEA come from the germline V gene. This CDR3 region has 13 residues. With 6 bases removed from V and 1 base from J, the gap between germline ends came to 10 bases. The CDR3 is CSVEGGAKNIQYF. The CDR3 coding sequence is TGCAGCGTGGAGGGGGGGGCCAAAAACATTCAGTACTTC.

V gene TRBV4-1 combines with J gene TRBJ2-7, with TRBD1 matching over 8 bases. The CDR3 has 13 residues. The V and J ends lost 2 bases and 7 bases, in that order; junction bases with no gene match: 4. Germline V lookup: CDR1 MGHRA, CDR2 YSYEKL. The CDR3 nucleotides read TGCGCCAGCAGCCAATTCAGGGGGCCTGAGCAGTACTTC. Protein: CASSQFRGPEQYF.

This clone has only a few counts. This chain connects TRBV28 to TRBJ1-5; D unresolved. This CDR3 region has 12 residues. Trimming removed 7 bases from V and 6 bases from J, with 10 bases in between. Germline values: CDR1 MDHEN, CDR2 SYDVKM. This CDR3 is CASNDEFQPQHF. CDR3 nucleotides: TGTGCCAGCAATGACGAGTTTCAGCCCCAGCATTTT.

The CDR3 loop is CASSRLAGVGNEQFF. The CDR3 DNA is TGTGCCAGCAGTCGACTAGCGGGAGTGGGCAATGAGCAGTTCTTC. This chain uses TRBV27 with TRBJ2-1; 12 nucleotides match TRBD2. The CDR3 has 15 amino acids. Germline values: CDR1 MNHEY, CDR2 SMNVEV (reference sequence). J gave up 6 bases and V 5 bases, and 5 bases lay outside the gene matches.

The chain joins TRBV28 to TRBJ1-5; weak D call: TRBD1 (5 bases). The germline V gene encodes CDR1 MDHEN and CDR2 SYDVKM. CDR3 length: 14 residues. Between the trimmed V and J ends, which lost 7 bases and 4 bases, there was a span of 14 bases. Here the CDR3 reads CASTLGVGNQPQHF. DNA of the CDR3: TGTGCCAGCACCCTGGGGGTAGGGAATCAGCCCCAGCATTTT.

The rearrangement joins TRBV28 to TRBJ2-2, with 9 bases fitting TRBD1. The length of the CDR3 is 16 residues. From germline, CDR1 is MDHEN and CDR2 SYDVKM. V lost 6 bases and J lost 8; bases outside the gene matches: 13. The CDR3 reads CASSTTGTGYGGELFF. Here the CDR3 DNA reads TGTGCCAGCAGCACGACCGGGACAGGGTACGGAGGGGAGCTGTTTTTT.

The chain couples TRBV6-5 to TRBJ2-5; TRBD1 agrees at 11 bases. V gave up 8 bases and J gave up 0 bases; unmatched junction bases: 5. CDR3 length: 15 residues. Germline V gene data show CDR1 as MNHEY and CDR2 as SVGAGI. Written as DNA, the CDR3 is TGTGCCAGCCTCCGGGACAGGGGGTACCAAGAGACCCAGTACTTC. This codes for CASLRDRGYQETQYF.

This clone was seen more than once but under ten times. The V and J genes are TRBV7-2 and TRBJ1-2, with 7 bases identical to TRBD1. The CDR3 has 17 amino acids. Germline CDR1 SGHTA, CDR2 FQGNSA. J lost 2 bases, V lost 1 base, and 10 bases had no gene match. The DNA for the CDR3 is TGTGCCAGCAGCTTAGATCCCCAGGGGGTATTGAACTATGGCTACACCTTC. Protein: CASSLDPQGVLNYGYTF.

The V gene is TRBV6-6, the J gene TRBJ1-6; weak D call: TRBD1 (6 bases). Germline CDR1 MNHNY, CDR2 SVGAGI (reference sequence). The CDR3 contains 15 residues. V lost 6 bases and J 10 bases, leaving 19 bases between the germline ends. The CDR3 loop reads CASSSGQEGRSPLHF. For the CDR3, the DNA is TGTGCCAGCAGCTCGGGACAAGAGGGCAGGTCACCCCTCCACTTT.

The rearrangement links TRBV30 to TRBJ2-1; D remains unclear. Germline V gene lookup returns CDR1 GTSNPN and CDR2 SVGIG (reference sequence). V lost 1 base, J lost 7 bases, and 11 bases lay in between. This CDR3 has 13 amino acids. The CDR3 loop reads CAWSGTLGNEQFF. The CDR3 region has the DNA TGTGCCTGGAGTGGCACTTTGGGGAATGAGCAGTTCTTC.

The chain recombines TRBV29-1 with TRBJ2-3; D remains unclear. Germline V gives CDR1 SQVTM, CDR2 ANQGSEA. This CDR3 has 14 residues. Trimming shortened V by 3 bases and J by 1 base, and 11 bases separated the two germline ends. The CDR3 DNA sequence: TGCAGCGTTGATCTGAATTGGGGCACAGATACGCAGTATTTT. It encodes CSVDLNWGTDTQYF.

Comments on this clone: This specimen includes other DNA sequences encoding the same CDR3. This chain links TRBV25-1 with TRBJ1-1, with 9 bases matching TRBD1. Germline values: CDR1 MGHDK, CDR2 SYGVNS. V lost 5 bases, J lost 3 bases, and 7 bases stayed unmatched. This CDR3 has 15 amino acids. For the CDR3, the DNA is TGTGCCAGCAGTTTACAGGGGGCGCGAGACACTGAAGCTTTCTTT. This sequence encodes CASSLQGARDTEAFF.

This CDR3 is CASSGLAGVGDTQYF. The CDR3 DNA sequence: TGCGCCAGCAGCGGTCTAGCGGGGGTGGGGGATACGCAGTATTTT. The rearrangement uses TRBV4-1 and TRBJ2-3; 10 bases are a match to TRBD2. The CDR3 sequence is 15 residues long. Germline V gene data show CDR1 as MGHRA and CDR2 as YSYEKL. V lost 5 bases and J lost 6; bases outside the gene matches: 8.

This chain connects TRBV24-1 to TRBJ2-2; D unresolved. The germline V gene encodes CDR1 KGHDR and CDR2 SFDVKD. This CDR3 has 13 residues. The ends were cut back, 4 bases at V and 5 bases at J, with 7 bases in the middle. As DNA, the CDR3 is TGTGCCACCAGTGACTACATAACCGGGGAGCTGTTTTTT. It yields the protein CATSDYITGELFF.

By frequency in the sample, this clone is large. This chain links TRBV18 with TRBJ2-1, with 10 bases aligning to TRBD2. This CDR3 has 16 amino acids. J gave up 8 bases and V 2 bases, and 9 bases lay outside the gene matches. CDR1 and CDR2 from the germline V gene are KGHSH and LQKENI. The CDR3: CASSPESGRARYEQFF. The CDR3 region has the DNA TGTGCCAGCTCACCAGAAAGCGGGAGGGCCCGCTATGAGCAGTTCTTC.

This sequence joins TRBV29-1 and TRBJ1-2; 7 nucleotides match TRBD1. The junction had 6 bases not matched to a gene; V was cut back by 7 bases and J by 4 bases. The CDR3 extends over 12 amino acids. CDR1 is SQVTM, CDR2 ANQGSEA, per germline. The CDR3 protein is CSATTGSYGYTF. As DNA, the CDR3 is TGCAGCGCAACGACAGGGAGCTATGGCTACACCTTC.

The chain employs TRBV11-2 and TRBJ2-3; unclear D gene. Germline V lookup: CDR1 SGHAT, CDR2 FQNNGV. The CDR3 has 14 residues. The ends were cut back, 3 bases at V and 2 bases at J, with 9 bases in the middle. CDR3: CASSFGQYTDTQYF. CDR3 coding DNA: TGTGCCAGCAGCTTCGGTCAGTACACAGATACGCAGTATTTT.

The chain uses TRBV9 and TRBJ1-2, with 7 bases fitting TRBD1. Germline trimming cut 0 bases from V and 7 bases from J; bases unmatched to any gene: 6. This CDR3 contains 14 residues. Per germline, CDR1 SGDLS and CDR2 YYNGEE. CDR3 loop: CASSVVQQGSGYTF. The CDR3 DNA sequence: TGTGCCAGCAGCGTAGTCCAACAGGGGTCTGGCTACACCTTC.